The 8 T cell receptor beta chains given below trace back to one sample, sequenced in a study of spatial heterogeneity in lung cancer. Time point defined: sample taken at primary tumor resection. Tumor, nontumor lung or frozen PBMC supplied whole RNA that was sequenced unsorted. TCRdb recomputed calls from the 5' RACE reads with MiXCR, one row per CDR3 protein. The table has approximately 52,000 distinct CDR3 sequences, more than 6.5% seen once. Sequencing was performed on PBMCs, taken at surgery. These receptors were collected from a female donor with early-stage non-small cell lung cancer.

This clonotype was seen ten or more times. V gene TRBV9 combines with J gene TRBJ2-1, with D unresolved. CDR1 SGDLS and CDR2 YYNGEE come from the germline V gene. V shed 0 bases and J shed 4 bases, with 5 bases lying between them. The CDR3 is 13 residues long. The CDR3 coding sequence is TGTGCCAGCAGCGTAGCCACATACAATGAGCAGTTCTTC. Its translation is CASSVATYNEQFF.

This chain's CDR3 is CASSLRGTDTRAQYF. Written as DNA, the CDR3 is TGTGCCAGCAGCCTCCGTGGGACCGACACGAGGGCCCAGTACTTC. V is TRBV11-2 and J is TRBJ2-5; D possibly matches TRBD1 or TRBD2 (5 bases each). V lost 5 bases and J 9 bases, leaving 22 bases between the germline ends. This CDR3 region has 15 residues. Per germline, CDR1 SGHAT and CDR2 FQNNGV.

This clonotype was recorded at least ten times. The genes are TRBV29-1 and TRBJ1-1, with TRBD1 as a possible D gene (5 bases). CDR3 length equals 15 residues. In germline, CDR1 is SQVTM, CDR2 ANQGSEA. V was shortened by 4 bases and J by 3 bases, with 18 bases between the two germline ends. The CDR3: CSVVRVPGMDTEAFF. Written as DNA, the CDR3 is TGCAGCGTTGTCAGGGTCCCTGGGATGGACACTGAAGCTTTCTTT. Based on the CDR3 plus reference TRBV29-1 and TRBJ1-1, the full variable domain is SAVISQKPSRDICQRGTSLTIQCQVDSQVTMMFWYRQQPGQSLTLIATANQGSEATYESGFVIDKFPISRPNLTFSTLTVSNMSPEDSSIYLCSVVRVPGMDTEAFFGQGTRLTVV.

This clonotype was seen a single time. CDR3: CASSFWSGNTIYF. The DNA of the CDR3 is TGTGCCAGCAGTTTTTGGTCTGGAAACACCATATATTTT. The gene calls are TRBV12-3 or TRBV12-4 and TRBJ1-3; D not resolved. Trimming shortened V by 3 bases and J by 1 base, and 4 bases separated the two germline ends. This CDR3 is built from 13 residues.

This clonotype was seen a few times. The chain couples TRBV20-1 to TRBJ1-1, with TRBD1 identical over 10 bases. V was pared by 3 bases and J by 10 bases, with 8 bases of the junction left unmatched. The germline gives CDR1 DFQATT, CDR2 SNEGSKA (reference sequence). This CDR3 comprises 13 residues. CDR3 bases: TGCAGTGCTAGTCTAGACAGGGGGCTTGGAGCTTTCTTT. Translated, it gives CSASLDRGLGAFF.

The CDR3 region is CASSLGGVYNSPLHF. The CDR3 DNA follows: TGTGCCAGCAGCCTAGGGGGGGTCTATAATTCACCCCTCCACTTT. This chain joins TRBV3-1 and TRBJ1-6; D is possibly TRBD1 (6 bases). V was clipped by 4 bases and J by 3 bases, with 10 bases between them. Germline V gene data show CDR1 as LGHDT and CDR2 as YNNKEL (reference sequence). The CDR3 has 15 amino acids.

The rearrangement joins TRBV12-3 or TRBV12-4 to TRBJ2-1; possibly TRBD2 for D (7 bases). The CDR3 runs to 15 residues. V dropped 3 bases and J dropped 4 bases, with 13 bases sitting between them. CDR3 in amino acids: CASSFGGGGYNEQFF. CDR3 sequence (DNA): TGTGCCAGCAGTTTTGGGGGCGGGGGATACAATGAGCAGTTCTTC.

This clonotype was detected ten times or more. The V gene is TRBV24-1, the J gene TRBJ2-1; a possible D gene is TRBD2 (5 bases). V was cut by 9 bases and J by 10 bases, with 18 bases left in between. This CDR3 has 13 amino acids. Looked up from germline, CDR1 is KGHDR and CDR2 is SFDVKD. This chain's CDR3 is CATSSGPLGEQFF. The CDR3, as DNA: TGTGCCACCTCAAGCGGCCCCCTCGGGGAGCAGTTCTTC.